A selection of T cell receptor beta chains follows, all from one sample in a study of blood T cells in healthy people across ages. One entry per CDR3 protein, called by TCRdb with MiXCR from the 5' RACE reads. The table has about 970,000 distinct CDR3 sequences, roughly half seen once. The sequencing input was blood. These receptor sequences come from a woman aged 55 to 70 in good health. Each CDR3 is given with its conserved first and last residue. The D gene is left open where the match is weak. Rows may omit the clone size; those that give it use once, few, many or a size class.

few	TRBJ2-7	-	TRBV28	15	CASSLFSAGYYEQYF	TGTGCCAGCAGTTTATTTTCGGCCGGGTACTACGAGCAGTACTTC
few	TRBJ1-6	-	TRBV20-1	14	CSARTGGTNSPLHF	TGCAGTGCCCGGACGGGGGGAACCAATTCACCCCTCCACTTT
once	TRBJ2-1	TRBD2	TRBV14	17	CASSQEGREETYNEQFF	TGTGCCAGCAGCCAAGAGGGGCGGGAGGAGACCTACAATGAGCAGTTCTTC
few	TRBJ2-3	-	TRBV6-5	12	CASSYSTGAQYF	TGTGCCAGCAGTTACTCGACCGGGGCGCAGTATTTT
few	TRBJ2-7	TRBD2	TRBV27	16	CASSLGLAGYGTKQYF	TGTGCCAGCAGTCTGGGACTAGCGGGCTACGGAACGAAGCAGTACTTC
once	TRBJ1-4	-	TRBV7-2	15	CASSLVGVTNEKLFF	TGTGCCAGCAGCTTAGTTGGGGTGACTAATGAAAAACTGTTTTTT
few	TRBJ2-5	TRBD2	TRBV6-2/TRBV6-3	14	CASRRAGDVETQYF	TGTGCCAGCCGTAGGGCGGGAGATGTGGAGACCCAGTACTTC
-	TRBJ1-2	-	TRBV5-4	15	CASTTGTNLNYGYTF	TGTGCCAGCACCACCGGGACAAACCTGAACTATGGCTACACCTTC
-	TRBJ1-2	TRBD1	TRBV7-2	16	CASSLTGLESSDGYTF	TGTGCCAGCAGCTTGACAGGGCTTGAGAGTTCGGATGGCTACACCTTC
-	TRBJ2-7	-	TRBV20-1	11	CSVDGAYEQYF	TGCAGTGTGGATGGGGCCTACGAGCAGTACTTC
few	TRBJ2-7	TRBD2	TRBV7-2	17	CASSLARVREGLYEQYF	TGTGCCAGCAGCTTAGCTAGGGTCCGGGAGGGATTATACGAGCAGTACTTC
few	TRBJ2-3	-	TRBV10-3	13	CAISESDEDTQYF	TGTGCCATCAGTGAGTCTGATGAAGATACGCAGTATTTT
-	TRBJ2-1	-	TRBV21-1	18	CASIKGSGVRRTYNEQFF	TGTGCCAGCATCAAAGGTAGCGGGGTTCGAAGGACCTACAATGAGCAGTTCTTC
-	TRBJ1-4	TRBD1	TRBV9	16	CASSVRLGQGNEKLFF	TGTGCCAGCAGCGTGAGACTGGGACAGGGTAATGAAAAACTGTTTTTT
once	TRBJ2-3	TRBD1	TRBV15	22	CAASRASSGQGPLCAFTDTQYF	TGTGCCGCCAGCAGAGCGTCGTCGGGACAGGGTCCTCTGTGCGCCTTCACAGATACGCAGTATTTT
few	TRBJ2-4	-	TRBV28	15	CASSLLGVAKNIQYF	TGTGCCAGCAGTTTATTGGGTGTAGCCAAAAACATTCAGTACTTC